The text below deals with one T cell receptor beta chain. No antigen is known for it. No base quality information exists; no much larger clone differs at one position. The data were obtained in a study of T cells after yellow fever vaccination (dated by TCRdb to between 2019 and 2020). Regarding the complete study: The SMART-Seq v4 Ultra Low Input RNA kit was used to prepare libraries from fractions with low cell numbers. Bulk TCR alpha and beta repertoires were sequenced longitudinally to track T-cell clones before and after primary and booster YFV17D yellow fever vaccination. Two healthy male donors, one aged 18 to 30 and one aged 30 to 39 years, were included in the cohort. Bulk PBMC replicates and cell subsets were isolated from blood drawn at multiple timepoints before and after both primary and secondary immunization.

CDR1 SGHKS and CDR2 YYEKEE were looked up in the germline V gene (reference sequence). V is pruned by 7 bases and J by 5 bases, leaving 15 bases of the junction without a gene match. Spanning cysteine to phenylalanine, the CDR3 consists of 18 amino acids. The retained sequence is limited to the CDR3, 54 bases, with the frame set at the first base. TCR cDNA was synthesized by 5'RACE template switching, which introduced a universal primer site and unique molecular identifiers. Priming of cDNA synthesis was performed from both the TCR alpha and TCR beta constant segments. Library amplification involved two PCR steps, and the second step added sample barcodes and sequencing adapters. Sequencing of the libraries was done on either Illumina HiSeq 2500 (2x100 bp) or NovaSeq (2x150 bp). As for the original processing: Reads were demultiplexed and collapsed into UMI consensus sequences with MIGEC, and V(D)J alignment was performed with MiXCR. Using edgeR on replicate PBMC samples, clonotypes were called vaccine-responding if FDR was below 0.01 and the log2 fold change was above 5 up to day 15. Each bulk clonotype was labeled CD4 or CD8 based on which sequenced repertoire, CD4 or CD8, contained the clonotype at higher abundance. TCRdb reran the public reads through fastp at Q25 and MiXCR, keeping productive beta chains. Each entry is one CDR3 protein sequence, shown with its most common DNA and genes. The V and J calls were determined by TCRdb, not by the authors. The sample records about 230,000 distinct CDR3 sequences, approximately 6.3% of which are singletons. The top ten clonotypes cover approximately 1.1% of the sample.

Overall study outcomes, separate from this receptor: After the booster, most clones that had expanded after primary vaccination were detected again (about 95% of CD4 and around 88% of CD8), suggesting broad maintenance of memory. Because the study included only a couple of donors, the extent to which the findings can be generalized is limited. FACS-sorted repertoires could contain abundant contaminating clonotypes from the bulk population, so computational filtering was required. A small fraction of clonotypes showed up in both the CD4 and CD8 compartments, probably as a result of convergent recombination. Compared with the primary T-cell response, the secondary T-cell response was weaker but faster, peaking on day 5 rather than day 15.

Read against the paper, the sample's treatment or condition label means: live attenuated yellow fever vaccine strain. PBMCs were isolated from peripheral blood using a standard Ficoll-Paque protocol. Dynabeads CD4 and CD8 positive selection kits were used to isolate the CD4 and CD8 T-cell fractions. TriZol was used to extract RNA from bulk PBMCs, CD4 and CD8 fractions, and dextramer-positive and dextramer-negative fractions. The sample consisted of CD4+ T cells sorted from PBMCs, taken on the day of the yellow fever booster vaccination. Recombination joined TRBV5-5 with TRBJ2-3; 14 central nucleotides agree with TRBD2. The receptor comes from a man aged 25-40 years who received the YFV17D yellow fever vaccine. The base sequence is TGTGCCAGCGGTAGACTAGCGGGAGGGCCAGGTTTAGAAGATACGCAGTATTTT. Translated, it gives CASGRLAGGPGLEDTQYF.